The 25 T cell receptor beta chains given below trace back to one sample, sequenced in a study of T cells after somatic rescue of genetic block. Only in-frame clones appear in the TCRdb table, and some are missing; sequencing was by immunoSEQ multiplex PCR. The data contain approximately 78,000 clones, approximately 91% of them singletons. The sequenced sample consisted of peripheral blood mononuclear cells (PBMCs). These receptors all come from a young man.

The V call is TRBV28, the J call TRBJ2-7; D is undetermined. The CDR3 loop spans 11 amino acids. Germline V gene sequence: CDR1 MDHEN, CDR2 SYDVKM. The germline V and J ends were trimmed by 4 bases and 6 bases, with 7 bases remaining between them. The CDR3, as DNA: TGTGCCAGCAGTTCGAGGTTCGAGCAGTACTTC. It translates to CASSSRFEQYF.

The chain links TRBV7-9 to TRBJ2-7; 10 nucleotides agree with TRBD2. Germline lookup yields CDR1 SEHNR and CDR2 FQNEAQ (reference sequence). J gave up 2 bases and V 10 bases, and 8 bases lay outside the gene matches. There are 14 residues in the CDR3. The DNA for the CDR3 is TGTGCCACCTCAAGCGGGAGGGGTCCCTACGAGCAGTACTTC. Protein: CATSSGRGPYEQYF.

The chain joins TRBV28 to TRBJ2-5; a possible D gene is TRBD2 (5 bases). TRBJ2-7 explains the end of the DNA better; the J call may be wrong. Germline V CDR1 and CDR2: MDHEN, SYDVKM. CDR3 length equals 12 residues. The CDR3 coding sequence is TGTGCCAGCAGGGAGGAACCCTACGAGCAGTACTTC. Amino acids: CASREEPYEQYF.

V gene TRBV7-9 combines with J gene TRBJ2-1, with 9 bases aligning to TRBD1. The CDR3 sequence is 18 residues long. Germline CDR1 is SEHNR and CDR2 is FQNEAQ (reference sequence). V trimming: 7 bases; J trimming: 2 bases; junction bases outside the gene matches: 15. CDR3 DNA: TGTGCCAGCACCCCAGGGGTGTTGGGACAGGGTGCCTACAATGAGCAGTTCTTC. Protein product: CASTPGVLGQGAYNEQFF.

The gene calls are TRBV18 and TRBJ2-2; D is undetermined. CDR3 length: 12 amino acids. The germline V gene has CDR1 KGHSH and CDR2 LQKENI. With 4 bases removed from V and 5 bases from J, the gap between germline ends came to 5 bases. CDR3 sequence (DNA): TGTGCCAGCTCACTTATTACCGGGGAGCTGTTTTTT. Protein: CASSLITGELFF.

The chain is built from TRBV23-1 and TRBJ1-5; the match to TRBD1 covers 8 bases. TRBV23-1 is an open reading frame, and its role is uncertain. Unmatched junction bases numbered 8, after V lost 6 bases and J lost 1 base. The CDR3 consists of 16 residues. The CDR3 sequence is CASSPGDRLSNQPQHF. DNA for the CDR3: TGCGCCAGCAGCCCAGGGGACAGGTTAAGCAATCAGCCCCAGCATTTT.

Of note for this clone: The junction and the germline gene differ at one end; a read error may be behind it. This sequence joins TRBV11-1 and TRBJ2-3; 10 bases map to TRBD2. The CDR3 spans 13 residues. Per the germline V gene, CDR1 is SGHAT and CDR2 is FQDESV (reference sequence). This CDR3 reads CASSLAGADTQYF. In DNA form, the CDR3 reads TGTGCCAGCAGCCTAGCGGGGGCAGATACGCAGTATTTT.

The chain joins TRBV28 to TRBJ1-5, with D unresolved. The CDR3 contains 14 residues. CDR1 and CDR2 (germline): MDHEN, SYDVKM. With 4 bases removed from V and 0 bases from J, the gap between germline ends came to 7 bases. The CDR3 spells CASSSDPSNQPQHF. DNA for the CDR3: TGTGCCAGCAGTTCTGACCCTAGCAATCAGCCCCAGCATTTT.

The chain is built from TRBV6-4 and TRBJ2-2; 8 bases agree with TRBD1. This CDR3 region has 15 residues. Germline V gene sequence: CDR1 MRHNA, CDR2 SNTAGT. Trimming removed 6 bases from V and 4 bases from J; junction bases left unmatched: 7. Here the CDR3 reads CASRPDRAATGELFF. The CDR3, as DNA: TGTGCCAGCAGACCGGACAGGGCAGCCACCGGGGAGCTGTTTTTT.

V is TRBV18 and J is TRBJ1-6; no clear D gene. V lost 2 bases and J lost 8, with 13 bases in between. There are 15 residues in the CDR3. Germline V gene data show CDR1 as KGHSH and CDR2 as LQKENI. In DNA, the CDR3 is TGTGCCAGCTCACCAGGGAAATTCCCTGATTCACCCCTCCACTTT. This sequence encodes CASSPGKFPDSPLHF.

CDR3 protein: CASRVDVYTEAFF. The CDR3 DNA reads as TGTGCCAGCAGGGTAGACGTATACACTGAAGCTTTCTTT. The rearrangement joins TRBV2 to TRBJ1-1; the D is unclear. Germline CDR1 is SNHLY and CDR2 is FYNNEI. The CDR3 is 13 amino acids. V dropped 6 bases and J dropped 3 bases, with 11 bases sitting between them.

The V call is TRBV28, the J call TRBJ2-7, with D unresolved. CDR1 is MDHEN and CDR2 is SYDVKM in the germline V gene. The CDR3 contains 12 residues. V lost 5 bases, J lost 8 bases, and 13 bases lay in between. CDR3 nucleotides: TGTGCCAGCAGTCCCCCCCGGTTACAGCAGTACTTC. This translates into CASSPPRLQQYF.

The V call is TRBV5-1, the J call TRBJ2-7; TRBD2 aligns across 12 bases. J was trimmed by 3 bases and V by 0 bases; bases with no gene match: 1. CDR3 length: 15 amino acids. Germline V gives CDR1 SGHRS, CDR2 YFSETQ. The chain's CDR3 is CASSLGLAGVYEQYF. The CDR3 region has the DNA TGCGCCAGCAGCTTGGGACTAGCGGGGGTCTACGAGCAGTACTTC.

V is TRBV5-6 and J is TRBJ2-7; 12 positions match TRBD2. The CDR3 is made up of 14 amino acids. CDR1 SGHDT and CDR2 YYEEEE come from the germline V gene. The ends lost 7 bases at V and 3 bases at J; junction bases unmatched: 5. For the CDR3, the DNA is TGTGCCAGCGCGCTAGCGGGAGGGATCTACGAGCAGTACTTC. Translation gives CASALAGGIYEQYF.

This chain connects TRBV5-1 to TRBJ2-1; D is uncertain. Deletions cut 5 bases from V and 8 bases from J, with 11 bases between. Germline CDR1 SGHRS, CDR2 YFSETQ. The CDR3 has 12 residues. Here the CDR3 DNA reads TGCGCCAGCAGGTTTGGTACCTATGAGCAGTTCTTC. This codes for CASRFGTYEQFF.

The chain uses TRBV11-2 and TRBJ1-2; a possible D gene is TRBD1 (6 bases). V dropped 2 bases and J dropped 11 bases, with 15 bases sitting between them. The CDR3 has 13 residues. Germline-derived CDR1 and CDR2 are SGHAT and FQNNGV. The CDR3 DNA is TGTGCCAGCAGCTTATCGACAGGAAGCCTATACACCTTC. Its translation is CASSLSTGSLYTF.

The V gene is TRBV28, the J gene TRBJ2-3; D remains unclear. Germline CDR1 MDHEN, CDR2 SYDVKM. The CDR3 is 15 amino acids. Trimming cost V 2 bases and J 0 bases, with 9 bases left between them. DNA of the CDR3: TGTGCCAGCAGTTTAGAGAGGAGTAGCACAGATACGCAGTATTTT. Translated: CASSLERSSTDTQYF.

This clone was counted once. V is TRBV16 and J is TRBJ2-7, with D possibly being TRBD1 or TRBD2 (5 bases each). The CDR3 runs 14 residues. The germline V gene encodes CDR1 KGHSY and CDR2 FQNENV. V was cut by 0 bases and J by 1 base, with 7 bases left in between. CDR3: CASSQSRGSYEQYF. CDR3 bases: TGTGCCAGCAGCCAATCGAGGGGATCCTACGAGCAGTACTTC.

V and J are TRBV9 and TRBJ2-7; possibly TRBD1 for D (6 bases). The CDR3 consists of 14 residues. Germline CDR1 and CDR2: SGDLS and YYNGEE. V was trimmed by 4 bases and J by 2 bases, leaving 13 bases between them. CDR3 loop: CASSLTTGTYEQYF. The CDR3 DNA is TGTGCCAGCAGCTTGACGACAGGAACCTACGAGCAGTACTTC.

CDR3 nucleotides: TGTGCCAGTAGTATTATTGGGACAGGGGTGACCGGGGAGCTGTTTTTT. As protein: CASSIIGTGVTGELFF. The V and J genes are TRBV19 and TRBJ2-2; 10 nucleotides line up with TRBD1. Germline CDR1 reads LNHDA; CDR2 reads SQIVND (reference sequence). The J segment lost 5 bases and the V segment lost 3 bases, leaving 6 bases of the junction unmatched. The CDR3 totals 16 residues.

The CDR3: CASSPLASGGSLSEQYF. Written as DNA, the CDR3 is TGTGCCAGCTCACCACTGGCTAGCGGTGGGAGTTTATCCGAGCAGTACTTC. The rearrangement joins TRBV18 to TRBJ2-7; 7 bases match TRBD2. CDR1 KGHSH and CDR2 LQKENI come from the germline V gene. V trimming: 1 base; J trimming: 6 bases; junction bases outside the gene matches: 15. This CDR3 is 17 amino acids long.

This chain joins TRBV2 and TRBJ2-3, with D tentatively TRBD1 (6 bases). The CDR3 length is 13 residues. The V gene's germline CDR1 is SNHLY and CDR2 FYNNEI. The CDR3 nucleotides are TGTGCGCTCTTGGACAGTAACACAGATACGCAGTATTTT. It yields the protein CALLDSNTDTQYF.

The CDR3 sequence is CASSKKGDRDTDTQYF. The CDR3, as DNA: TGTGCCAGCAGCAAAAAGGGGGACAGAGACACAGATACGCAGTATTTT. The chain combines TRBV21-1 with TRBJ2-3; no check of the table's D call, TRBD1, against the DNA was made. TRBV21-1 is designated a pseudogene. The CDR3 is 16 amino acids.

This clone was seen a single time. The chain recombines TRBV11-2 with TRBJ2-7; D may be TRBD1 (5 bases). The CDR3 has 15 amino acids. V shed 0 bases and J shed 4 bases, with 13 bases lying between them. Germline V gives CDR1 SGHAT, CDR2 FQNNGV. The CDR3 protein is CASSLESGIGYEQYF. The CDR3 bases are TGTGCCAGCAGCTTAGAGTCAGGGATTGGGTACGAGCAGTACTTC.

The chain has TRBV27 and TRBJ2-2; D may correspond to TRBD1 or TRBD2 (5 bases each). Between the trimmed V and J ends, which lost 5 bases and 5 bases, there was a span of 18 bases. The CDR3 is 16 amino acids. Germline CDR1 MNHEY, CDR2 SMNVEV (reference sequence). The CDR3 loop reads CASSPLGPMGTGELFF. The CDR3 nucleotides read TGTGCCAGCAGTCCGCTGGGACCGATGGGAACCGGGGAGCTGTTTTTT.